This TCR beta chain was recorded in a study of radiotherapy plus CTLA-4 blockade in lung cancer. In the study overall: Objective responses emerged in 15% to 20% of patients, and 31% attained disease control. Findings of the study overall: An expansion of tumor-derived TCR clones occurred in blood after radiotherapy plus ipilimumab.

The CDR3 covers 15 residues. Germline CDR1 and CDR2: SGHVS and FQNEAQ. The V end lost 1 base, the J end lost 1 base, and 10 bases lay between the germline ends. Sequenced by immunoSEQ multiplex PCR; TCRdb stores in-frame clones only, minus some. The data contain under 35,000 clones, 60% to 75% of them singletons. To note about this clone: The antigen is not known.

It was focal radiation plus CTLA-4 blockade with ipilimumab that patients with chemo-refractory metastatic non-small-cell lung cancer received. This material consisted of peripheral blood, taken from a patient treated with radiotherapy plus ipilimumab. The V gene is TRBV7-8, the J gene TRBJ1-1, with D possibly matching TRBD1 (5 bases). This clonotype was sampled from a human donor with non-small cell lung cancer whose response to radiotherapy plus ipilimumab could not be evaluated. In DNA, the CDR3 is TGTGCCAGCAGCTTAGTGGAGGGGTGGAACACTGAAGCTTTCTTT. Translating gives CASSLVEGWNTEAFF. Filled out from reference TRBV7-8 and TRBJ1-1, the complete variable domain reads GAGVSQSPRYKVAKRGQDVALRCDPISGHVSLFWYQQALGQGPEFLTYFQNEAQLDKSGLPSDRFFAERPEGSVSTLKIQRTQQEDSAVYLCASSLVEGWNTEAFFGQGTRLTVV.